This TCR beta chain was identified during a study of blood T cell repertoires in COVID-19. Study summary: The origin of the acute and convalescent COVID-19 samples was the United States, Italy and Spain. T cells, B-cell-depleted T cells, or PBMCs supplied cDNA or gDNA.

The authors' processing: Estimated nucleated cell counts came from reference gene primer amplification. Sequenced by immunoSEQ multiplex PCR; TCRdb stores in-frame clones only, minus some. For V, J and clone size, that table is used; D and trimming come from the DNA. The sample carries about 500,000 clones, 85% to 90% recorded once. Seattle-derived patients entered the study during active infection and were followed longitudinally. This CDR3 region has 11 residues. V was trimmed by 5 bases and J by 8 bases, leaving 6 bases between them. Germline CDR1 reads SGHAT; CDR2 reads FQNNGV. The chain couples TRBV11-2 to TRBJ1-4; no reliable D call. This clonotype was sampled from a man younger than 30 with COVID-19, enrolled during active disease. Sequencing was done on a sample of peripheral blood. CDR3 amino acids: CASSRGEKLFF. DNA for the CDR3: TGTGCCAGCAGCAGAGGGGAAAAACTGTTTTTT.